These 13 T cell receptor beta chains share one sample of origin, sequenced in a study of blood T cells in healthy people across ages. The use of a sample-barcoded 5' primer and a J-beta primer mix characterized a second PCR of about 7 to 12 cycles. TCRdb fed the 5' RACE reads into MiXCR, producing one record per CDR3 protein. The sample has 700,000 or so distinct CDR3 sequences; around 43% are singletons. The sequencing sample was made of blood. The receptors stem from an elderly man in good health.

J is TRBJ1-1 and V is TRBV5-1; 7 bases align to TRBD1. Trimming removed 2 bases from V and 8 bases from J; junction bases left unmatched: 6. The germline CDR1 and CDR2 sequences are SGHRS and YFSETQ. The CDR3 runs to 13 residues. The CDR3 coding sequence is TGCGCCAGCAGCTTTCAAGGGACAGACGAAGCTTTCTTT. Translating gives CASSFQGTDEAFF. Based on the CDR3 plus reference TRBV5-1 and TRBJ1-1, the full variable domain is KAGVTQTPRYLIKTRGQQVTLSCSPISGHRSVSWYQQTPGQGLQFLFEYFSETQRNKGNFPGRFSGRQFSNSRSEMNVSTLELGDSALYLCASSFQGTDEAFFGQGTRLTVV.

This clonotype was seen a handful of times. The chain carries TRBV10-3 and TRBJ2-3, with a weak D call TRBD1 (6 bases). The length of the CDR3 is 17 residues. Trimming removed 0 bases at V and 2 bases at J, with 15 bases between. From germline, CDR1 is ENHRY and CDR2 SYGVKD. CDR3 amino acids: CAISESGAGDPTDTQYF. CDR3 coding DNA: TGTGCCATCAGTGAGTCGGGGGCTGGGGATCCCACAGATACGCAGTATTTT.

V is TRBV6-6 and J is TRBJ2-3, with a possible D match to TRBD1 (5 bases). The CDR3 length is 14 residues. The germline V and J ends were trimmed by 7 bases and 4 bases, with 15 bases remaining between them. CDR1 is MNHNY, CDR2 SVGAGI, per germline (reference sequence). The CDR3, as DNA: TGTGCCAGCAAACTCGCTGCCAGGGCAGATACGCAGTATTTT. It codes for CASKLAARADTQYF.

V gene TRBV20-1 combines with J gene TRBJ1-4; 8 bases agree with TRBD1. Germline CDR1 and CDR2: DFQATT and SNEGSKA (reference sequence). This CDR3 is 14 amino acids long. The trim removed 4 bases at V and 8 bases at J, leaving 9 bases unmatched. The CDR3 loop reads CSATSGTGQEKLFF. The CDR3 nucleotides are TGCAGTGCTACATCCGGGACAGGTCAAGAAAAACTGTTTTTT.

The chain couples TRBV5-6 to TRBJ2-3; D unresolved. From germline, CDR1 is SGHDT and CDR2 YYEEEE. V lost 1 base, J lost 0 bases, and 12 bases lay in between. The CDR3 runs to 16 residues. Written as DNA, the CDR3 is TGTGCCAGCAGCTTGTGGTGGACCGGGAGCACAGATACGCAGTATTTT. It translates to CASSLWWTGSTDTQYF.

V is TRBV20-1 and J is TRBJ2-7; D possibly uses TRBD1 or TRBD2 (6 bases each). This CDR3 contains 19 residues. Trimming took 0 bases from V and 4 from J, leaving 28 bases between them. Germline V gives CDR1 DFQATT, CDR2 SNEGSKA (reference sequence). For the CDR3, the DNA is TGCAGTGCTAGAGACGGCTACGCCTTATGGGGGGCCGGTAGGTACGAGCAGTACTTC. The encoded protein is CSARDGYALWGAGRYEQYF.

In DNA, the CDR3 is TGCAGCGTTGAAGGCGGCGGGGATGGGACCTATGGCTACACCTTC. It specifies CSVEGGGDGTYGYTF. This chain uses TRBV29-1 with TRBJ1-2; D is perhaps TRBD1 (5 bases). V was trimmed by 1 base and J by 4 bases, leaving 16 bases between them. The CDR3 runs to 15 residues. CDR1 and CDR2 (germline): SQVTM, ANQGSEA.

This clonotype was recorded many times. This rearrangement joins TRBV6-2 or TRBV6-3 to TRBJ2-5; 8 bases fit TRBD1. Germline V gives CDR1 MNHEY, CDR2 SVGEGT. This CDR3 spans 16 amino acids. The junction had 11 bases not matched to a gene; V was cut back by 5 bases and J by 3 bases. The CDR3 is CASSLGQGIGEETQYF. The CDR3 coding sequence is TGTGCCAGCAGTCTCGGACAGGGTATAGGTGAAGAGACCCAGTACTTC.

This chain links TRBV28 with TRBJ1-1, with 11 nucleotides matching TRBD1. The germline CDR1 and CDR2 sequences are MDHEN and SYDVKM. This CDR3 contains 14 residues. V dropped 6 bases and J dropped 5; count of bases not matched to a gene: 5. The CDR3, as DNA: TGTGCCAGCAGCGTGGACAGGGGGCGAACTGAAGCTTTCTTT. It specifies CASSVDRGRTEAFF.

The rearrangement links TRBV29-1 to TRBJ1-2; D perhaps matches TRBD1 (5 bases). V was trimmed by 5 bases and J by 6 bases, leaving 22 bases between them. Germline-derived CDR1 and CDR2 are SQVTM and ANQGSEA. This CDR3 comprises 15 residues. DNA of the CDR3: TGCAGCGTTTCTTCGGGGTTCGGGGCTCGTGATGGCTACACCTTC. Translated: CSVSSGFGARDGYTF. The full variable domain, its missing parts supplied by reference TRBV29-1 and TRBJ1-2, is SAVISQKPSRDICQRGTSLTIQCQVDSQVTMMFWYRQQPGQSLTLIATANQGSEATYESGFVIDKFPISRPNLTFSTLTVSNMSPEDSSIYLCSVSSGFGARDGYTFGSGTRLTVV.

This chain joins TRBV5-1 and TRBJ2-1; 10 bases line up with TRBD2. This CDR3 has 16 residues. The ends lost 0 bases at V and 3 bases at J; junction bases unmatched: 3. The germline gives CDR1 SGHRS, CDR2 YFSETQ. CDR3 sequence (DNA): TGCGCCAGCAGCTTGGAGGGACTAGCGAACTACAATGAGCAGTTCTTC. Its protein product is CASSLEGLANYNEQFF.

DNA for the CDR3: TGTGCCAGCAGTTTGACCCACAACACAGATACGCAGTATTTT. Protein: CASSLTHNTDTQYF. This chain joins TRBV6-1 and TRBJ2-3; D not certain. V was pared by 5 bases and J by 2 bases, with 11 bases between. Looked up from germline, CDR1 is MNHNS and CDR2 is SASEGT. The CDR3 loop spans 14 amino acids.

For this clonotype: The junction does not match germline at one end; this may be a read error. The chain carries TRBV7-2 and TRBJ2-7, with TRBD2 identical over 7 bases. Germline assignment: CDR1 SGHTA and CDR2 FQGNSA. The CDR3 sequence is 15 residues long. CDR3 loop: CANSPPGLLLVEQYF. CDR3 in DNA: TGTGCCAACAGCCCCCCGGGACTATTGCTTGTCGAGCAGTACTTC.